The 30 T cell receptor beta chains reported below all come from one sample, sequenced in a study of CXCR3-negative and CXCR3-positive naive CD8 T cells. 5' RACE that incorporated UMI labels was used to prepare the TRB cDNA libraries. For each CDR3 protein, TCRdb gives one entry from its re-call of the 5' RACE reads, without DNA. The sample data list over 100,000 distinct CDR3 sequences. The sequencing sample was made of naive CXCR3- CD8+ T cells from blood. Documented subset: CD45RO-CCR7+CD27+CD95- naive CD8+ T cells lacking CXCR3 (TNR3-). The receptor set was obtained from a human donor in good health. Some clones in this sample may be carry-over from other donors' samples.

The chain is built from TRBV29-1 and TRBJ2-7; TCRdb returns TRBD2, unconfirmable since there is no DNA. Germline V gene data show CDR1 as SQVTM and CDR2 as ANQGSEA. This CDR3 is built from 14 residues. The CDR3 here is CSVEGGSNAYEQYF.

The chain recombines TRBV12-3 or TRBV12-4 with TRBJ2-4. This CDR3 has 13 residues. The CDR3 loop is CASSFAGGNIQYF.

The chain uses TRBV4-1 and TRBJ1-5; TCRdb outputs TRBD1, but without DNA this stays unchecked. This CDR3 comprises 15 residues. In germline, CDR1 is MGHRA, CDR2 YSYEKL. CDR3 amino acids: CASSQAAWGRWPQHF.

V and J are TRBV12-3 or TRBV12-4 and TRBJ2-5; TCRdb returns TRBD1, unconfirmable since there is no DNA. The CDR3 runs to 17 residues. The CDR3 region is CASSTLIWAESQETQYF.

The rearrangement uses TRBV29-1 and TRBJ2-7; without DNA, the TCRdb call of TRBD1 cannot be checked. CDR3 length: 13 amino acids. Germline V gene lookup returns CDR1 SQVTM and CDR2 ANQGSEA. The CDR3 sequence: CSVRLQGNYEQYF.

The chain carries TRBV7-3 and TRBJ2-3; no DNA is available, so the TRBD2 call from TCRdb remains unchecked. The CDR3 consists of 15 residues. The V gene's germline CDR1 is SGHTA and CDR2 FQGTGA. CDR3 region: CASSLGVSGTDTQYF.

The rearrangement joins TRBV29-1 to TRBJ1-2; TCRdb indicates TRBD1, and absent DNA this call remains unverified. This CDR3 region has 11 residues. Germline CDR1 is SQVTM and CDR2 is ANQGSEA. CDR3 region: CSVVQGGGYTF.

The rearrangement uses TRBV12-3 or TRBV12-4 and TRBJ2-1. The CDR3 loop spans 15 amino acids. The CDR3 here is CASSFSRVLNNEQFF.

The chain joins TRBV7-2 to TRBJ2-4; TCRdb reports TRBD1, a call that lacks DNA to check it against. Germline loops: CDR1 SGHTA, CDR2 FQGNSA. The CDR3 length is 15 residues. CDR3 protein: CASSFGAEYINIQYF.

V gene TRBV5-5 combines with J gene TRBJ2-3; TCRdb reports TRBD2, a call that lacks DNA to check it against. CDR1 and CDR2 (germline): SGHKS, YYEKEE (reference sequence). This CDR3 contains 15 residues. CDR3 sequence reads: CASSLGTSVPDTQYF.

The chain carries TRBV10-3 and TRBJ1-3; TCRdb proposes TRBD1, but this gene call is untestable without DNA. The germline CDR1 and CDR2 sequences are ENHRY and SYGVKD. CDR3 size: 15 residues. The CDR3 protein is CAISEGGGAGNTIYF.

This sequence joins TRBV5-1 and TRBJ2-7; TCRdb returns TRBD2, unconfirmable since there is no DNA. Germline V gives CDR1 SGHRS, CDR2 YFSETQ. The CDR3 is 19 residues long. The CDR3 sequence is CASSLRGPTDQGSAYEQYF.

The chain employs TRBV29-1 and TRBJ2-5; TCRdb indicates TRBD1, and absent DNA this call remains unverified. CDR1 SQVTM and CDR2 ANQGSEA come from the germline V gene. This CDR3 has 13 residues. The CDR3 region is CSVERDRGETQYF.

The rearrangement joins TRBV18 to TRBJ2-1; TCRdb's D call of TRBD1 is untestable without DNA. This CDR3 contains 15 residues. Germline values: CDR1 KGHSH, CDR2 LQKENI. The CDR3 reads CASSPDRGGYNEQFF.

V usage is TRBV12-3 or TRBV12-4 and J usage is TRBJ2-7. This CDR3 comprises 13 residues. The CDR3 sequence is CASSLDMGYEQYF.

The gene calls are TRBV19 and TRBJ1-5; with no DNA, the TCRdb D assignment of TRBD1 cannot be verified. Per germline, CDR1 LNHDA and CDR2 SQIVND (reference sequence). The CDR3 is 15 residues long. The CDR3: CASSPGSRSNQPQHF.

This sequence joins TRBV30 and TRBJ1-2; the TCRdb D gene call, TRBD1, has no DNA to confirm it. This CDR3 region has 13 residues. CDR1 is GTSNPN, CDR2 SVGIG, per germline (reference sequence). The CDR3 sequence: CAWSTGSNYGYTF.

This sequence joins TRBV5-1 and TRBJ1-1. This CDR3 has 15 residues. Per the germline V gene, CDR1 is SGHRS and CDR2 is YFSETQ. CDR3 in amino acids: CASSLDASLNTEAFF.

The rearrangement links TRBV29-1 to TRBJ1-2; TCRdb reports TRBD1, a call that lacks DNA to check it against. CDR1 SQVTM and CDR2 ANQGSEA come from the germline V gene. The CDR3 runs 11 residues. The CDR3 loop reads CSVQAGEGYTF.

V gene TRBV7-9 combines with J gene TRBJ2-6. Germline V gives CDR1 SEHNR, CDR2 FQNEAQ (reference sequence). The CDR3 runs to 12 residues. CDR3 region: CASSRGANVLTF.

The rearrangement links TRBV6-2 or TRBV6-3 to TRBJ2-7; the TRBD2 assignment by TCRdb is unverifiable without DNA. CDR1 and CDR2 from the germline V gene are MNHEY and SVGEGT. The CDR3 totals 15 residues. This chain's CDR3 is CASSGLAGASGEQYF.

The chain couples TRBV5-6 to TRBJ1-5; the D gene TCRdb calls, TRBD1, cannot be checked with no DNA. The CDR3 extends over 15 amino acids. CDR1 is SGHDT and CDR2 is YYEEEE in the germline V gene. The CDR3 is CASSLTGSRYQPQHF. The whole variable domain, remainder taken from reference TRBV5-6 and TRBJ1-5, is DAGVTQSPTHLIKTRGQQVTLRCSPKSGHDTVSWYQQALGQGPQFIFQYYEEEERQRGNFPDRFSGHQFPNYSSELNVNALLLGDSALYLCASSLTGSRYQPQHFGDGTRLSIL.

The chain has TRBV30 and TRBJ2-7; TCRdb designates TRBD1, a call that cannot be tested without DNA. Germline V gives CDR1 GTSNPN, CDR2 SVGIG (reference sequence). The CDR3 sequence is 12 residues long. CDR3 region: CAGDATWDEQYF.

The J gene is TRBJ2-7, the V gene TRBV10-3; TCRdb selects TRBD1, and the lack of DNA leaves this call unchecked. Per the germline V gene, CDR1 is ENHRY and CDR2 is SYGVKD. The CDR3 length is 11 residues. CDR3 loop: CAISESGTTYF.

The V call is TRBV7-9, the J call TRBJ2-3. Per the germline V gene, CDR1 is SEHNR and CDR2 is FQNEAQ (reference sequence). The CDR3 has 13 amino acids. CDR3 amino acids: CASSLGSADTQYF.

V and J are TRBV28 and TRBJ2-1; TCRdb reports TRBD1, a call that lacks DNA to check it against. CDR1 and CDR2 (germline): MDHEN, SYDVKM. This CDR3 has 15 amino acids. CDR3 in amino acids: CASSFRGLTYNEQFF.

J is TRBJ2-7 and V is TRBV11-3; TCRdb picks TRBD1, but there is no DNA to check that call. The CDR3 extends over 15 amino acids. Per the germline V gene, CDR1 is SGHNT and CDR2 is YENEEA. CDR3 region: CASSPDRDRDYEQYF.

The chain joins TRBV3-1 to TRBJ2-1; no DNA is available, so the TRBD1 call from TCRdb remains unchecked. From germline, CDR1 is LGHDT and CDR2 YNNKEL (reference sequence). This CDR3 has 14 amino acids. This CDR3 is CASSQAGGYNEQFF.

The chain recombines TRBV7-3 with TRBJ2-7; the TCRdb call, TRBD1, lacks DNA for checking. There are 15 residues in the CDR3. Germline CDR1 SGHTA, CDR2 FQGTGA. The CDR3 protein is CASSLGDSLRDEQYF. Full variable domain (outside the CDR3, taken from reference TRBV7-3 and TRBJ2-7): GAGVSQTPSNKVTEKGKYVELRCDPISGHTALYWYRQSLGQGPEFLIYFQGTGAADDSGLPNDRFFAVRPEGSVSTLKIQRTERGDSAVYLCASSLGDSLRDEQYFGPGTRLTVT.

V usage is TRBV7-9 and J usage is TRBJ2-7; the D call of TRBD1 rests on TCRdb alone, since no DNA is present to check it. This CDR3 comprises 14 residues. Per the germline V gene, CDR1 is SEHNR and CDR2 is FQNEAQ (reference sequence). CDR3 amino acids: CASSLTGTVGEQYF.